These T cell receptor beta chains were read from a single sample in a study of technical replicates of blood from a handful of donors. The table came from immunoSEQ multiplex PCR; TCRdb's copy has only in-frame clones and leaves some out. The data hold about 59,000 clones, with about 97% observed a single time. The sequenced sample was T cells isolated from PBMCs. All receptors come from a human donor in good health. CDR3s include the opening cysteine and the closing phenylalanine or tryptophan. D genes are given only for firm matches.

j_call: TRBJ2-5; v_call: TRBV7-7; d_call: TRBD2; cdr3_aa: CASSLIPVSGGRETQYF; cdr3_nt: TGTGCTAGCAGCTTAATTCCGGTCTCGGGGGGGCGAGAGACCCAGTACTTC
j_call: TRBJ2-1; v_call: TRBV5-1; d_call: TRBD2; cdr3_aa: CASSLGLASYNEQFF; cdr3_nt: TGCGCCAGCAGCTTGGGACTAGCTTCATACAATGAGCAGTTCTTC
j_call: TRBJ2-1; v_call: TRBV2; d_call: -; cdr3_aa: CASTHQGGNEQFF; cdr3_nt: TGTGCCAGCACCCATCAAGGAGGCAATGAGCAGTTCTTC
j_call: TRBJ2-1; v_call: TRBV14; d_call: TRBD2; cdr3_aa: CASSPGLAANNEQFF; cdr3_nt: TGTGCCAGCAGCCCGGGACTAGCGGCTAACAATGAGCAGTTCTTC
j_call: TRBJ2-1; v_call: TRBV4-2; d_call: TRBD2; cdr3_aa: CASSQPGTIGPNRGNEQFF; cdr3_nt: TGTGCCAGCAGCCAACCAGGGACTATTGGGCCTAATAGGGGCAATGAGCAGTTCTTC
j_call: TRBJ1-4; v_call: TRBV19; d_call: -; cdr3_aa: CASSRQATVGNEKLFF; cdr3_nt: TGTGCCAGTAGTCGGCAAGCGACAGTTGGGAATGAAAAACTGTTTTTT
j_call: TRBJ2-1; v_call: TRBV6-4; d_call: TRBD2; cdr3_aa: CASSDYRTSREQFF; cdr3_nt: TGTGCCAGCAGTGACTACAGGACTAGCCGGGAGCAGTTCTTC
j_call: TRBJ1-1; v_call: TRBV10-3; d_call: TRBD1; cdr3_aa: CAISGDRVETEAFF; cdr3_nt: TGTGCCATCAGCGGTGACAGGGTCGAGACTGAAGCTTTCTTT
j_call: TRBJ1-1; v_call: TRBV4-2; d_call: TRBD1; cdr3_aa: CASSQEISGGKDTEAFF; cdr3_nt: TGTGCCAGCAGCCAAGAGATCTCAGGGGGCAAGGACACTGAAGCTTTCTTT
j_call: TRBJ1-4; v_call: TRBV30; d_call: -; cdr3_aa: CAWGPGPQGEKLFF; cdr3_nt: TGTGCCTGGGGTCCGGGACCCCAGGGGGAAAAACTGTTTTTT
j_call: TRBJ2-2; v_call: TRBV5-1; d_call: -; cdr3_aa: CASSFTGTGELFF; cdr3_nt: TGCGCCAGCAGCTTCACAGGGACCGGGGAGCTGTTTTTT
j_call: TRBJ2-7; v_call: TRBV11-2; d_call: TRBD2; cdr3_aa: CASSLDLTSGTYEQYF; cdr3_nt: TGTGCCAGCAGCTTAGATCTGACTAGCGGAACCTACGAGCAGTACTTC
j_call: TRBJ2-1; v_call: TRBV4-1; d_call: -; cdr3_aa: CASSSPGGSGYNEQFF; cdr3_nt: TGCGCCAGCAGCTCTCCTGGAGGGTCGGGGTACAATGAGCAGTTCTTC
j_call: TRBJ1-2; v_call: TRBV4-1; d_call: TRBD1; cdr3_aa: CASSQGQIGPGYGYTF; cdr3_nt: TGCGCCAGCAGCCAGGGACAGATAGGGCCGGGCTATGGCTACACCTTC
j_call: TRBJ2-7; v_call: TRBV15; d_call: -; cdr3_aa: CATSRVGSYAYEQYF; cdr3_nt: TGTGCCACCAGCAGAGTGGGCAGTTATGCCTACGAGCAGTACTTC
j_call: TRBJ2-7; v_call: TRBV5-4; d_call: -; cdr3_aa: CASSLVGSLPGEQYF; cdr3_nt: TGTGCCAGCAGCTTGGTTGGCAGCCTACCCGGGGAGCAGTACTTC
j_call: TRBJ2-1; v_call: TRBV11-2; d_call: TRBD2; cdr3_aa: CASRLAGEPNEQFF; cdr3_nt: TGTGCCAGCAGATTAGCGGGAGAACCGAATGAGCAGTTCTTC